This is a list of T cell receptor beta chains from one sample in a study of cytomegalovirus exposure and HLA in healthy donors. Assay: immunoSEQ multiplex PCR; the TCRdb copy retains only in-frame clones and omits some. The table records about 180,000 clones, around 84% of them present only once. Sequenced input: PBMCs. These receptors all stem from a man aged 18 to 29 in good health and CMV-seropositive. The CDR3 runs from the conserved cysteine through the conserved F or W. D genes are given only for firm matches. Clone sizes are given selectively: once, few, many, or a class where the clone is expanded.

j_call v_call d_call clone_size cdr3_aa cdr3_nt
TRBJ1-6 TRBV28 TRBD1 few CASATTGEGSPLHF TGTGCCAGCGCAACCACAGGGGAAGGGTCACCCCTCCACTTT
TRBJ2-7 TRBV6-1 . few CASSGRQLSYEQYF TGTGCCAGCAGTGGAAGACAGCTCTCCTACGAGCAGTACTTC
TRBJ2-1 TRBV6-1 . . CASSEAAGRTYNEQFF TGTGCCAGCAGTGAAGCGGCAGGTCGGACCTACAATGAGCAGTTCTTC
TRBJ1-2 TRBV9 TRBD1 . CASSATGIGYTF TGTGCCAGCAGCGCGACAGGGATCGGCTACACCTTC
TRBJ2-1 TRBV7-8 TRBD2 . CASSVALAGYEQFF TGTGCCAGCAGCGTAGCCCTAGCGGGGTATGAGCAGTTCTTC
TRBJ1-4 TRBV28 . . CASSLSEKLFF TGTGCCAGCAGTTTGAGTGAAAAACTGTTTTTT
TRBJ2-3 TRBV9 . once CASSVAGNTDTQYF TGTGCCAGCAGCGTAGCCGGGAACACAGATACGCAGTATTTT
TRBJ2-1 TRBV6-5 TRBD1 . CASSLGQNSYNEQFF TGTGCCAGCAGTTTGGGACAGAACTCCTACAATGAGCAGTTCTTC
TRBJ1-2 TRBV29-1 TRBD1 . CSSKGQGDYGYTF TGCAGCTCCAAGGGACAGGGGGACTATGGCTACACCTTC
TRBJ1-1 TRBV2 . few CASTGMNTEAFF TGTGCCTCCACAGGGATGAACACTGAAGCTTTCTTT
TRBJ2-3 TRBV29-1 TRBD2 . CSVTAGGVGTDTQYF TGCAGCGTTACCGCGGGGGGGGTAGGCACAGATACGCAGTATTTT
TRBJ2-3 TRBV11-2 TRBD2 once CASSWSGGHTDTQYF TGTGCCAGCAGCTGGAGCGGGGGTCACACAGATACGCAGTATTTT
TRBJ2-5 TRBV6-5 TRBD2 few CASKVAGAKRETQYF TGTGCCAGCAAGGTAGCGGGAGCGAAGAGGGAGACCCAGTACTTC
TRBJ2-5 TRBV5-8 TRBD2 once CASSLEFSASGGAFWETQYF TGTGCCAGCAGCTTGGAATTTTCAGCCAGCGGGGGGGCCTTTTGGGAGACCCAGTACTTC
TRBJ2-3 TRBV5-1 TRBD2 . CASSLAGGTDTQYF TGCGCCAGCAGCTTGGCCGGGGGGACAGATACGCAGTATTTT
TRBJ2-2 TRBV2 TRBD2 . CASRVPGLETGELFF TGTGCCAGCAGGGTACCGGGACTAGAAACCGGGGAGCTGTTTTTT
TRBJ1-2 TRBV28 . . CASSLKVRGDSYGYTF TGTGCCAGCAGTTTAAAAGTTCGGGGAGATTCCTATGGCTACACCTTC
TRBJ2-1 TRBV10-2 TRBD2 . CASSERLAGGPNNEQFF TGCGCCAGCAGTGAGCGACTAGCGGGAGGGCCCAACAATGAGCAGTTCTTC
TRBJ2-5 TRBV7-2 . . CASSFPGETQYF TGTGCCAGCAGCTTCCCAGGGGAGACCCAGTACTTC
TRBJ2-3 TRBV27 TRBD1 . CASWDSLSTDTQYF TGTGCCAGCTGGGACAGCCTGAGCACAGATACGCAGTATTTT
TRBJ1-2 TRBV5-4 TRBD1 . CASSRRDSALSSYGYTF TGTGCCAGCAGCCGACGGGACAGTGCTCTCTCCAGCTATGGCTACACCTTC
TRBJ2-7 TRBV4-1 . . CASSQGGTSYEQYF TGCGCCAGCAGCCAAGGCGGGACCTCCTACGAGCAGTACTTC
TRBJ1-2 TRBV7-2 . . CASSLEAVDYTF TGTGCCAGCAGCTTGGAGGCTGTAGACTACACCTTC
TRBJ2-7 TRBV11-1 . . CASSRGKAGAYEQYF TGTGCCAGCAGCCGAGGCAAGGCAGGGGCCTACGAGCAGTACTTC
TRBJ2-1 TRBV21-1 . few CARCLNEQFF TGTGCCCGGTGTCTGAATGAGCAGTTCTTC
TRBJ2-1 TRBV27 TRBD1 . CASSLKGQGNEQFF TGTGCCAGCAGTTTAAAGGGACAGGGGAATGAGCAGTTCTTC
TRBJ2-7 TRBV7-9 . . CASSLDSSYEQYF TGTGCCAGCAGCCTGGACAGTTCCTACGAGCAGTACTTC
TRBJ1-2 TRBV30 TRBD1 . CAWSATGTGQGYTF TGTGCCTGGAGTGCGACCGGGACAGGGCAAGGCTACACCTTC